The next 8 T cell receptor beta chains were all read from a single sample in a study of tumor-infiltrating lymphocytes in primary liver carcinoma. Blood RNA originated from unsorted whole blood, with germline DNA additionally extracted. The investigators made TCR beta cDNA from approximately 0.5 ug total RNA, using a constant-region primer. Slightly modified ARM-PCR, run as three nested multiplex PCR rounds, produced the TCR beta libraries. Primers for the first two PCR rounds were TRBV1-TRBV30 forward primers and a C-beta reverse primer (about 9 cycles per round). TCRdb used MiXCR to reprocess the multiplex PCR reads, holding one entry per CDR3 protein. The table includes 330,000 or so distinct CDR3 sequences, 65% detected once. Specimen: peripheral blood. All receptors derive from a man aged 40-49 years with primary liver carcinoma and hepatitis B virus infection.

The chain couples TRBV7-3 to TRBJ2-3; D possibly corresponds to TRBD1 (6 bases). Trimming took 5 bases from V and 2 from J, leaving 17 bases between them. Germline assignment: CDR1 SGHTA and CDR2 FQGTGA. The CDR3 covers 16 residues. CDR3 sequence: CASSQEVRGSTDTQYF. In DNA, the CDR3 is TGTGCCAGCAGCCAAGAAGTCAGGGGCTCCACAGATACGCAGTATTTT.

On this clonotype: Relative to the germline gene, one junction end is altered; a read error may explain this. V gene TRBV11-2 combines with J gene TRBJ2-7; either TRBD1 or TRBD2 may supply D (6 bases each). This CDR3 is built from 11 residues. Germline values: CDR1 SGHAT, CDR2 FQNNGV. The CDR3, as DNA: TGTGCCAGCCCCAATGGAGGGGGGTTGCACTTC. It translates to CASPNGGGLHF.

The sample holds many counts of this clonotype. The chain couples TRBV6-5 to TRBJ2-5; no clear D. Trimming shortened V by 6 bases and J by 2 bases, and 4 bases separated the two germline ends. Germline loops: CDR1 MNHEY, CDR2 SVGAGI. The CDR3 runs 11 residues. The CDR3 here is CASRIQETQYF. For the CDR3, the DNA is TGTGCCAGCAGAATACAAGAGACCCAGTACTTC.

With respect to this clonotype: It may be a read error: a sequence one base away is much more abundant. The chain has TRBV6-5 and TRBJ2-7, with TRBD1 matching 8 bases. CDR1 is MNHEY, CDR2 SVGAGI, per germline. CDR3 length: 15 amino acids. V lost 4 bases and J lost 0; bases outside the gene matches: 5. CDR3: CASSCQTGGSYEQYF. As DNA, the CDR3 is TGTGCCAGCAGTTGTCAAACAGGGGGCTCCTACGAGCAGTACTTC.

This clonotype appeared a single time. A read error is likely, as this CDR3 ends without the conserved phenylalanine or tryptophan. The chain recombines TRBV11-3 with TRBJ2-1; D is unresolved. Germline CDR1 SGHNT, CDR2 YENEEA. CDR3 length: 15 residues. CDR3 loop: CAISPLASSYNEQFL. In nucleotides, the CDR3 is TGTGCCATCAGCCCCCTGGCAAGCTCCTACAATGAGCAGTTCCTC.

A word on this clonotype: A much larger clone lies a single base off, so this may be a read error. V and J are TRBV6-5 and TRBJ2-1; no firm D call. Germline loops: CDR1 MNHEY, CDR2 SVGAGI. V was pared by 1 base and J by 7 bases, with 11 bases between. The CDR3 covers 14 residues. In DNA, the CDR3 is TGTGCCAGCAGTTACTGGCCAGTGGCGAATGAGCAGTTCTTC. As protein: CASSYWPVANEQFF.

Comments on this clonotype: With a much larger clone just one base away, this may be a read error. The chain uses TRBV6-6 and TRBJ2-1, with 12 bases lining up with TRBD2. The CDR3 sequence is 13 residues long. In germline, CDR1 is MNHNY, CDR2 SVGAGI (reference sequence). Unmatched junction bases numbered 6, after V lost 10 bases and J lost 8 bases. Here the CDR3 reads CATRASGRDEQFF. DNA for the CDR3: TGTGCCACCCGGGCTAGCGGGAGGGATGAGCAGTTCTTC.

A word on this clonotype: A much more abundant neighbour one base away suggests this may be a read error. The chain combines TRBV6-6 with TRBJ1-1; weak D call: TRBD1 (6 bases). Trimming removed 6 bases from V and 7 bases from J, with 18 bases in between. Germline lookup yields CDR1 MNHNY and CDR2 SVGAGI (reference sequence). The CDR3 sequence is 14 residues long. CDR3 sequence reads: CASRYDRSHSEAFF. Here the CDR3 DNA reads TGTGCCAGCAGGTACGACAGGTCACACAGTGAAGCTTTCTTT.